Listed here are 10 T cell receptor beta chains from one sample, sequenced in a study of blood T cell repertoires in COVID-19. The repertoire was sequenced with immunoSEQ multiplex PCR; TCRdb's copy has only in-frame clones and lacks some. Seen here are approximately 170,000 clones, under 90% observed once, and the top ten hold over 9.5%. The sample was peripheral blood. These receptors were collected from a woman over 75 with active or convalescent COVID-19.

The chain uses TRBV28 and TRBJ1-1; 8 positions match TRBD1. J lost 3 bases, V lost 5 bases, and 5 bases had no gene match. This CDR3 is built from 14 residues. Germline V gene data show CDR1 as MDHEN and CDR2 as SYDVKM. CDR3 sequence (DNA): TGTGCCAGCAGTACAGGGGGGGTATACACTGAAGCTTTCTTT. Its translation is CASSTGGVYTEAFF. The whole variable domain, filled in from reference TRBV28 and TRBJ1-1, reads DVKVTQSSRYLVKRTGEKVFLECVQDMDHENMFWYRQDPGLGLRLIYFSYDVKMKEKGDIPEGYSVSREKKERFSLILESASTNQTSMYLCASSTGGVYTEAFFGQGTRLTVV.

The V and J genes are TRBV28 and TRBJ2-1, with TRBD1 as a possible D gene (6 bases). The V and J ends lost 5 bases and 9 bases respectively, with 17 bases between them. Germline assignment: CDR1 MDHEN and CDR2 SYDVKM. This CDR3 is 14 amino acids long. The CDR3 region has the DNA TGTGCCAGCAGTCTGGGGACATTTCAGGGTGAGCAGTTCTTC. This codes for CASSLGTFQGEQFF. The whole variable domain, remainder taken from reference TRBV28 and TRBJ2-1, is DVKVTQSSRYLVKRTGEKVFLECVQDMDHENMFWYRQDPGLGLRLIYFSYDVKMKEKGDIPEGYSVSREKKERFSLILESASTNQTSMYLCASSLGTFQGEQFFGPGTRLTVL.

The rearrangement links TRBV19 to TRBJ1-4, with 7 bases that match TRBD1. CDR3 length: 15 amino acids. Germline V gene sequence: CDR1 LNHDA, CDR2 SQIVND (reference sequence). V shed 3 bases and J 7 bases; nucleotides not matched to a gene: 8. The DNA for the CDR3 is TGTGCCAGTAGTATCCGGACAGGATGGTTTGAAAAACTGTTTTTT. This sequence encodes CASSIRTGWFEKLFF.

The chain's CDR3 is CASSPRPQETQYF. In nucleotides, the CDR3 is TGTGCCAGCTCACCTCGTCCCCAAGAGACCCAGTACTTC. The chain couples TRBV18 to TRBJ2-5; D remains ambiguous. Germline values: CDR1 KGHSH, CDR2 LQKENI. The CDR3 extends over 13 amino acids. V was cut by 3 bases and J by 1 base, with 6 bases left in between.

The rearrangement joins TRBV3-1 (or the pseudogene TRBV3-2) to TRBJ2-7; 7 bases are a match to TRBD2. The germline V gene encodes CDR1 LGHDT and CDR2 YNNKEL (reference sequence). The J segment lost 2 bases and the V segment lost 1 base, leaving 5 bases of the junction unmatched. The CDR3 runs to 15 residues. The CDR3 bases are TGTGCCAGCAGCCAAGGGGTGGCGGGAGCCTACGAGCAGTACTTC. Encoded protein: CASSQGVAGAYEQYF.

This clone was seen only a few times. The chain uses TRBV5-1 and TRBJ2-7; 7 nucleotides line up with TRBD2. V lost 3 bases and J lost 8; bases outside the gene matches: 14. The CDR3 totals 15 residues. CDR1 and CDR2 (germline): SGHRS, YFSETQ. The CDR3 DNA sequence: TGCGCCAGCAGCTCAACCGGGACTACTGAGGAGAAGCAGTACTTC. Its protein product is CASSSTGTTEEKQYF. Together with reference TRBV5-1 and TRBJ2-7, the CDR3 gives the full variable domain: KAGVTQTPRYLIKTRGQQVTLSCSPISGHRSVSWYQQTPGQGLQFLFEYFSETQRNKGNFPGRFSGRQFSNSRSEMNVSTLELGDSALYLCASSSTGTTEEKQYFGPGTRLTVT.

The V and J genes are TRBV4-1 and TRBJ2-2; TRBD2 matches 10 bases. This CDR3 has 19 amino acids. V was pared by 1 base and J by 7 bases, with 15 bases of the junction left unmatched. Germline V gives CDR1 MGHRA, CDR2 YSYEKL. CDR3 residues: CASSQAASGRMRSGGELFF. CDR3 nucleotides: TGCGCCAGCAGCCAAGCGGCTAGCGGGAGAATGAGATCGGGCGGGGAGCTGTTTTTT.

The chain combines TRBV19 with TRBJ2-3; 9 bases are shared with TRBD1. The V segment lost 5 bases and the J segment 5 bases; nucleotides outside the gene matches: 14. The CDR3 extends over 17 amino acids. The germline V gene has CDR1 LNHDA and CDR2 SQIVND (reference sequence). The DNA for the CDR3 is TGTGCCAGTAGTTCCCAAACCGGGACAGGGTCCGGAGATACGCAGTATTTT. This gives the protein CASSSQTGTGSGDTQYF. The entire variable domain, with the rest obtained from reference TRBV19 and TRBJ2-3, is as follows: DGGITQSPKYLFRKEGQNVTLSCEQNLNHDAMYWYRQDPGQGLRLIYYSQIVNDFQKGDIAEGYSVSREKKESFPLTVTSAQKNPTAFYLCASSSQTGTGSGDTQYFGPGTRLTVL.

The chain has TRBV2 and TRBJ2-1; TRBD2 matches at 8 bases. Germline-derived CDR1 and CDR2 are SNHLY and FYNNEI. This CDR3 comprises 15 residues. Trimming cost V 11 bases and J 1 base; bases outside gene matches: 10. Here the CDR3 reads CAGMTSDESYNEQFF. In DNA form, the CDR3 reads TGTGCCGGGATGACTAGCGATGAATCCTACAATGAGCAGTTCTTC.

The chain joins TRBV25-1 to TRBJ2-1; 8 nucleotides line up with TRBD2. This CDR3 contains 16 residues. Unmatched junction bases numbered 6, after V lost 3 bases and J lost 2 bases. Germline values: CDR1 MGHDK, CDR2 SYGVNS. The CDR3 protein is CASSDSGTSPYNEQFF. CDR3 in DNA: TGTGCCAGCAGTGACTCCGGGACTAGTCCCTACAATGAGCAGTTCTTC.